This T cell receptor (beta chain) was captured in a study of cytomegalovirus exposure and HLA in healthy donors. This clone occurred a few times. Its antigen is currently unknown. Study findings and constraints: For most TCR beta V segments, an earlier analysis put the productive rate at about 87% or about 30% of the time.

The CDR3 extends over 14 amino acids. V lost 4 bases and J lost 0, with 10 bases in between. Germline V gene sequence: CDR1 SGHTA, CDR2 FQGNSA. The PCR had 60 Vbeta and 13 Jbeta primers. TCRdb keeps only in-frame clones here, not all; method: immunoSEQ multiplex PCR. The table shows 160,000 or so clones, with around 74% occurring only once. Specimen: PBMCs. The rearrangement uses TRBV7-2 and TRBJ2-7; the D is unclear. The TCR was taken from a woman in her 30s in good health and CMV-seronegative. The DNA of the CDR3 is TGTGCCAGCAGCTCGGAGTACGACTCCTACGAGCAGTACTTC. This sequence encodes CASSSEYDSYEQYF.